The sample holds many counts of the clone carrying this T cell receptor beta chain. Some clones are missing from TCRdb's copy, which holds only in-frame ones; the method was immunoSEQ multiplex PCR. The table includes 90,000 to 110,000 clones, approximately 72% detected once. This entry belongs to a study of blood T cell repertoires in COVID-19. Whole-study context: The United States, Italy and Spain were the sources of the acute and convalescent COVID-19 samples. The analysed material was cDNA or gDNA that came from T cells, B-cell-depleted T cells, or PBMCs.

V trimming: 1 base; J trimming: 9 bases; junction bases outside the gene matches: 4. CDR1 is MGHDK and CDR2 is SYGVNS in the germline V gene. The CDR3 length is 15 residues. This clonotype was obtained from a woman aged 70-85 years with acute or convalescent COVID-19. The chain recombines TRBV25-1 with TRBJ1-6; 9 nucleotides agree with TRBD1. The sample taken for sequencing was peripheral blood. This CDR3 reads CASSEFTGGVSPLHF. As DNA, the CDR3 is TGTGCCAGCAGTGAATTTACAGGGGGCGTTTCACCCCTCCACTTT.